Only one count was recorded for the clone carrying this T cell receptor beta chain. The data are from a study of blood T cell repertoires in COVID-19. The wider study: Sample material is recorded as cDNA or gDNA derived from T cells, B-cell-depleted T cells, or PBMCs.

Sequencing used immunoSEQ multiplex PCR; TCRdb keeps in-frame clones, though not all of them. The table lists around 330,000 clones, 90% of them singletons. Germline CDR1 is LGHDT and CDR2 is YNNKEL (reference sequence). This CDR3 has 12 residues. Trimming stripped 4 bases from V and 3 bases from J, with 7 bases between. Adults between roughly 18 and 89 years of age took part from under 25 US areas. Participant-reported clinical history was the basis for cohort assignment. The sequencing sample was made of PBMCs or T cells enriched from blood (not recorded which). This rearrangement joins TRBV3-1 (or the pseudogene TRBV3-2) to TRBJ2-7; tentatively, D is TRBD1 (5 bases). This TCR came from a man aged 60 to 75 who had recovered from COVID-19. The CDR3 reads CASSRQGYEQYF. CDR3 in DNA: TGTGCCAGCAGCCGGCAGGGCTACGAGCAGTACTTC.